The clone carrying this TCR beta chain turned up a few times. Antigen unknown. MiXCR was run by TCRdb on the RT-PCR reads, yielding one entry per CDR3 protein. The table lists hundreds of thousands of distinct CDR3 sequences, more than 15% of them singletons. There are 16 residues in the CDR3. Germline V CDR1 and CDR2: LGHNA, YNFKEQ. V lost 0 bases, J lost 0 bases, and 6 bases lay in between. The data originate from a study of response to subunit inactivated influenza vaccine. Whole-study results and caveats: A suggestion made by the authors is that each seasonal influenza vaccination recruits few new T cells.

This chain joins TRBV4-2 and TRBJ2-6; D unresolved. The sequence derives from a man aged 50-59 years who received an inactivated influenza vaccine. The sequencing used PBMCs from blood, collected 11 to 12 days after vaccination. The CDR3 DNA reads as TGTGCCAGCAGCCAAGATAGTTACTCTGGGGCCAACGTCCTGACTTTC. It codes for CASSQDSYSGANVLTF.